This T cell receptor beta chain appears in the sequencing data of a study of cytomegalovirus exposure and HLA in healthy donors (dated by TCRdb to the late 2010s). In the study overall: According to an earlier analysis of 587 of the donors, 150 million to 200 million T cells yielded 117 million unique TCR beta sequences and about 300 Gb of sequence data. Genome-wide SNP genotypes for about three fifths of the roughly 670 donors were used in a later genetic analysis, which treated that subset as a discovery cohort. The study profiled the T cell repertoires of hundreds of subjects by immunosequencing and related them to cytomegalovirus serostatus. The later analysis used no new phenotypic data to find candidate immune exposures, relying instead on TCR beta sequences and their occurrence across donors. Typing coverage varied by locus: roughly 629-630 donors for A, B, C, DRB1 and DQB1; around 560 for DQA1; around 610 for DPA1; approximately 490 for DPB1. Roughly 310 gigabases of sequencing data and 78 million or so unique TCR sequences were included in an early release covering around 600 HLA-typed donors. Among about 400 genotyped donors of the cohort, an average of approximately 240,000 unique TCR beta nucleotide sequences was sequenced per donor, of which about 20% were non-productive. All discovery cohort repertoires had been generated using a single sequencing platform. The aim of the study was to test whether cataloging public T cell receptors could identify signatures of past pathogen exposure. Both class I and class II loci were covered by HLA typing, at four-digit resolution. A handful of DR-DQ haplotypes were handled as single units for association and clustering because linkage in the cohort was strong. To decide whether each TCR beta V gene segment behaved as functional or pseudogenic, an earlier analysis of over 500 of the donors relied on high-throughput TCR beta sequencing. To predict cytomegalovirus infection status, the study brought together high-throughput TCR immunosequencing, statistical association of individual TCRs with disease status, and machine learning. Donor age, sex, ethnicity and CMV serostatus were collected together with the repertoire data. In addition to the first cohort of around 670 subjects, a separate validation cohort of approximately 120 different subjects was used. Of the roughly 400 genotyped donors, approximately 83% fell in the genetic ancestry cluster associated with self-reported Caucasian donors. A later analysis re-examined previously published TCR beta repertoires from 600 to 700 donors and added high-resolution HLA genotyping to investigate patterns of TCR occurrence. The research as a whole found: Several of the top co-occurrence clusters appeared to be linked to parvovirus B19, influenza, CMV and Epstein-Barr virus, according to a later analysis. When HLA alleles, especially DR and DQ, strongly co-occurred, attributing TCR associations to individual alleles was difficult. The study gave a list of 150 to 200 TCR beta chains associated with cytomegalovirus. Linkage disequilibrium might explain the correlated functional status among segregating V segments, but an unknown experimental factor could not be ruled out. In vitro tests confirmed that three of the cytomegalovirus-associated TCR beta chains recognize cytomegalovirus antigens. Presence/absence analyses assumed roughly uniform sequencing depth across donors, an assumption that may not hold. The earlier analysis of 450 to 700 of the donors excluded some 16 rarely observed V segments, including chromosome 9 orphons, because counts were too low. A later genetic analysis associated a missense DCLRE1C variant with V-gene and J-gene trimming of TCR beta chains, and an independent cohort replicated the association. A later analysis found that TCR association rates varied across HLA loci, with DRB1 alleles showing the most associated TCRs and HLA-C alleles the fewest. In this cohort, only TCR beta chains were sequenced, and detectable features were limited by the absence of alpha or paired-chain data. In a later analysis, over 15,000 TCR beta sequences were associated with specific HLA alleles at a false discovery rate of 0.05. CMV serostatus was the only immune exposure information available for the cohort. The authors suggested that the approach could potentially be generalized to other disease states and immunological phenotypes. A cluster of highly shared sequence variants was judged likely to be a technical artifact of the sequencing pipeline. Compared with the 666-donor mean, donors in an Asian-associated ancestry cluster had fewer N-insertions in productive TCRs, according to a later genetic analysis. HLA typing was unavailable for some donors at each locus, so association tests used only the typed subset. According to a later analysis, most CMV-associated TCR beta chains appeared to be HLA-restricted, and the HLA associations seemed to be driven largely by CMV exposure. In an earlier analysis of some 550 of the donors, most TCR beta V segments were observed in productive rearrangements about 90% or about 30% of the time, broadly matching IMGT annotations. A further reported finding was that TCR beta sequences accurately predicted the HLA-A and HLA-B alleles for most subjects in the first cohort. A later analysis found that HLA-associated TCR beta chains were more clonally expanded and had lower generation probabilities than equally common non-associated chains. The classifier was reported to diagnose cytomegalovirus status with high specificity and sensitivity in both the original cohort and the validation cohort. Across donors, most TCR sequences were observed very rarely, whereas some public TCRs were present in many individuals. Because the 87-base-pair reads could not distinguish some IMGT-functional V segments, including TRBV6-2 and TRBV6-3, those segments were excluded.

Receptor libraries were prepared by the immunoSEQ multiplex PCR assay. The multiplex PCR relied on a mix of 60 forward primers for TCR Vbeta segments and 13 reverse primers for TCR Jbeta segments. Amplification of the CDR3 region of rearranged TCR beta genes was performed with a multiplex PCR assay on genomic DNA. The amplified TCR beta libraries were sequenced on the Illumina HiSeq System as 87-base-pair reads. In the paper's pipeline: A later analysis tallied 80 million to 95 million unique TCR beta chains across the 666 repertoires, and around 10 million of those chains were shared by two or more donors. Raw reads were error-corrected and collapsed into unique sequences with a nearest-neighbor algorithm that merged closely related sequences to remove PCR and sequencing errors. Alignment of CDR3 sequences to IMGT reference sequences was used to assign V, D and J gene segments. For a sequence to be retained, a match of at least six nucleotides to both a V gene segment and a J gene segment was required. A rearrangement was called productive if the CDR3 had no stop codons and remained in frame with V and J, and every other rearrangement was called non-productive. CDR3 was defined by IMGT convention, running from the second conserved V-encoded cysteine to the conserved J-encoded phenylalanine. The earlier analysis of 587 of the donors excluded sequences that lacked an unambiguous match to a single V gene segment. An earlier analysis of a few hundred of the donors called V segments functional above 56.7% productive rearrangements and segregating when the between-donor standard deviation exceeded 5%. To diagnose cytomegalovirus status from the catalog of TCR beta chain sequences, a statistical classification framework was built. In a later analysis, TCR nucleotide sequences were compared against IMGT/GENE-DB human TR gene sequences so that V and J genes could be assigned. The TCRdist pipeline was used in a later analysis to assign CDR3 sequences and most-parsimonious VDJ recombination scenarios. In a later analysis, each TCR beta chain was defined by its CDR3 amino acid sequence together with its V-gene family, and reads lacking a unique V-gene family were excluded. To address suspected cross-contamination and a sequencing artifact, a later analysis removed 592 highly shared, low-generation-probability nucleotide sequences. A later analysis calculated a clonal expansion index for each public chain from normalized within-repertoire ranks of inferred template counts. Generation probabilities in a later analysis came from a VDJ recombination model fitted to out-of-frame rearrangements, and those results were checked against IGoR. In a later analysis, TCR-TCR, TCR-HLA and TCR-CMV co-occurrence was scored with hypergeometric tests, and a repertoire-size bias correction was applied to TCR pairs. To estimate false discovery rates, a later analysis permuted the HLA or CMV assignments 20 times. In a later analysis, co-occurring TCRs were grouped with DBSCAN, and TCRdist sequence similarity was added when clustering was performed within HLA-allele-positive subsets. Repertoires with fewer than 30,000 or more than 120,000 public chains were left out of co-occurrence clustering, as were five repertoires with anomalous nucleotide sharing. Drawn from immuneACCESS, this table holds only the in-frame rearrangements with V and J called that TCRdb kept. Clones are partly lost; checked studies trace under half to an unresolved V gene and leave the rest unexplained. V, J and clone size are taken as reported in that table, and D and trimming were inferred from the DNA itself. Across this sample there are some 130,000 clones, with around 63% seen only once. Jointly, the top ten make up about 1.5% of the sample.

This clone was seen once. It lacks a known antigen. Base qualities are missing; no much larger clone stands one base away. The cohort was made up of approximately 700 healthy bone marrow donors. Cohort members were all nominally healthy when sampled, although unrecorded immune exposures were likely present. CMV serostatus was positive for almost 300 and negative for about 50% of the roughly 700 cohort members, and was not recorded for this donor. A peripheral blood sample was collected from each donor, and TCR beta sequencing was performed on peripheral blood mononuclear cells. The Qiagen DNeasy Blood Extraction Kit was used to extract genomic DNA from the blood cell samples. After removal of 0 bases from V and 4 bases from J, the junction retains 5 bases not matched to a gene. The CDR3 starts with the cysteine, ends with the phenylalanine, and has 16 residues. Of all the DNA, just the CDR3 is kept, 48 bases in frame from base 1. In the germline V gene, CDR1 corresponds to SGHTA and CDR2 to FQGTGA.

Specimen: PBMCs. The receptor comes from a human donor in good health. The chain uses TRBV7-3 and TRBJ2-3; 9 middle bases align to TRBD2. The CDR3 reads as follows: CASSLTSGSNADTQYF. At the DNA level, the sequence is TGTGCCAGCAGCTTAACTAGCGGGAGTAACGCAGATACGCAGTATTTT.